The entry that follows covers one T cell receptor beta chain sequence. CDR1 is SEHNR and CDR2 is FQNEAQ in the germline V gene (reference sequence). This CDR3 spans 17 amino acids. The V and J ends lost 3 bases and 5 bases respectively, with 21 bases between them. The data were taken from a study of control samples from healthy donors and cancer patients. Profiling relied on immunoSEQ multiplex PCR, and the TCRdb table lists in-frame clones only, not all of them. The sample consists of some 120,000 clones, more than 70% of them appearing once. Sequenced sample: blood. The origin of this receptor is a man aged 45 to 65 in good health. The genes are TRBV7-9 and TRBJ2-3; a possible D gene is TRBD1 (7 bases). CDR3 coding DNA: TGTGCCAGCAGCTTGGGGATTCGGACAGGAGGGATAGATACGCAGTATTTT. It specifies CASSLGIRTGGIDTQYF.